Presented here are 25 T cell receptor beta chains from one specimen sequenced in a study of technical replicates of blood from a handful of donors. Some clones are missing from TCRdb's copy, which holds only in-frame ones; the method was immunoSEQ multiplex PCR. The table records roughly 11,000 clones, 93% of them present only once. The material sequenced was PBMCs. Source of these receptors: a human donor in good health.

This rearrangement joins TRBV11-3 to TRBJ2-7; 10 bases match TRBD2. Unmatched junction bases numbered 6, after V lost 5 bases and J lost 2 bases. The germline V gene has CDR1 SGHNT and CDR2 YENEEA. The CDR3 runs 15 residues. CDR3 nucleotides: TGTGCCAGCAGCCATGGGACTAGCGAGACCTACGAGCAGTACTTC. As protein: CASSHGTSETYEQYF.

This clone was observed once. The chain employs TRBV30 and TRBJ1-3; D ambiguous. Germline V gene data show CDR1 as GTSNPN and CDR2 as SVGIG (reference sequence). This CDR3 spans 12 amino acids. Between the trimmed V and J ends, which lost 4 bases and 2 bases, there was a span of 6 bases. The CDR3, as DNA: TGTGCCTGGAAACAGCCTGGAAACACCATATATTTT. It codes for CAWKQPGNTIYF. The whole variable domain, remainder taken from reference TRBV30 and TRBJ1-3, is SQTIHQWPATLVQPVGSPLSLECTVEGTSNPNLYWYRQAAGRGLQLLFYSVGIGQISSEVPQNLSASRPQDRQFILSSKKLLLSDSGFYLCAWKQPGNTIYFGEGSWLTVV.

The chain is built from TRBV5-1 and TRBJ2-3; the match to TRBD2 covers 10 bases. V trimming: 5 bases; J trimming: 3 bases; junction bases outside the gene matches: 6. This CDR3 is built from 15 residues. From germline, CDR1 is SGHRS and CDR2 YFSETQ. The CDR3, as DNA: TGCGCCAGCAGGGGACTAGCGTGGAGTACAGATACGCAGTATTTT. Translated, it gives CASRGLAWSTDTQYF.

The CDR3 bases are TGCGCCAGCAGTGAGGGACAGGGCCCAGATACGCAGTATTTT. Residues: CASSEGQGPDTQYF. The chain employs TRBV10-1 and TRBJ2-3; 8 nucleotides align to TRBD1. This CDR3 region has 14 residues. Looked up from germline, CDR1 is WNHNN and CDR2 is SYGVQD (reference sequence). After removal of 2 bases from V and 4 bases from J, the junction contained 2 bases not matched to a gene.

Written as DNA, the CDR3 is TGTGCCAGCAGCCCCGGACTGGAAGAGACCCAGTACTTC. It is translated as CASSPGLEETQYF. V usage is TRBV7-7 and J usage is TRBJ2-5; possible D gene TRBD2, 5 bases. The germline CDR1 and CDR2 sequences are SSHAT and FNYEAQ (reference sequence). The CDR3 extends over 13 amino acids. V gave up 5 bases and J gave up 3 bases, with 10 bases separating them.

This sequence joins TRBV11-3 and TRBJ2-1; 11 positions match TRBD1. The CDR3 is 14 residues long. Per the germline V gene, CDR1 is SGHNT and CDR2 is YENEEA. V shed 3 bases, J shed 8 bases, and the junction held 3 bases outside the gene matches. The CDR3 DNA is TGTGCCAGCAGCTTTGGACAGGGGGCGGATGAGCAGTTCTTC. Its protein product is CASSFGQGADEQFF.

This rearrangement joins TRBV7-2 to TRBJ1-5; D is uncertain. The germline gives CDR1 SGHTA, CDR2 FQGNSA. The CDR3 sequence is 15 residues long. Trimming shortened V by 4 bases and J by 3 bases, and 13 bases separated the two germline ends. The CDR3 protein is CASSSYSENNQPQHF. The CDR3 DNA reads as TGTGCCAGCAGCTCTTACAGTGAGAACAATCAGCCCCAGCATTTT.

The rearrangement links TRBV27 to TRBJ1-1; the match to TRBD1 covers 8 bases. The germline CDR1 and CDR2 sequences are MNHEY and SMNVEV (reference sequence). V was clipped by 7 bases and J by 0 bases; unmatched bases: 7. CDR3 size: 15 residues. Here the CDR3 DNA reads TGTGCCAGCAAAGACAGGGGTAACATGAACACTGAAGCTTTCTTT. It yields the protein CASKDRGNMNTEAFF.

The rearrangement links TRBV10-1 to TRBJ2-1, with no clear D. This CDR3 is 15 amino acids long. Germline V gives CDR1 WNHNN, CDR2 SYGVQD (reference sequence). V gave up 0 bases and J gave up 10 bases, with 16 bases separating them. CDR3: CASSESQPPGREQFF. The CDR3 DNA sequence: TGCGCCAGCAGTGAGTCGCAGCCCCCTGGGCGAGAGCAGTTCTTC.

The chain couples TRBV5-1 to TRBJ2-2; TRBD2 aligns across 14 bases. V lost 4 bases, J lost 6 bases, and 5 bases stayed unmatched. The CDR3 loop spans 16 amino acids. Germline loops: CDR1 SGHRS, CDR2 YFSETQ. The CDR3, as DNA: TGCGCCAGCAGCCTCGGACTAGCGGGAGGATCCGGGGAGCTGTTTTTT. Protein product: CASSLGLAGGSGELFF. Using reference TRBV5-1 and TRBJ2-2 for the parts outside the CDR3, the full variable domain is KAGVTQTPRYLIKTRGQQVTLSCSPISGHRSVSWYQQTPGQGLQFLFEYFSETQRNKGNFPGRFSGRQFSNSRSEMNVSTLELGDSALYLCASSLGLAGGSGELFFGEGSRLTVL.

The chain links TRBV27 to TRBJ2-1, with TRBD2 matching over 11 bases. The CDR3 has 14 residues. Trimming removed 8 bases from V and 2 bases from J; junction bases left unmatched: 2. The V gene's germline CDR1 is MNHEY and CDR2 SMNVEV (reference sequence). The DNA for the CDR3 is TGTGCCAGCTCACTAGCGGGAGCCTACAATGAGCAGTTCTTC. This gives the protein CASSLAGAYNEQFF.

The DNA for the CDR3 is TGTGCCAGCAGCCAACAAGTTAGCGGGAGGGCCCAAGAGACCCAGTACTTC. This translates into CASSQQVSGRAQETQYF. J is TRBJ2-5 and V is TRBV4-2, with TRBD2 matching 11 bases. The V gene's germline CDR1 is LGHNA and CDR2 YNFKEQ. V lost 2 bases and J lost 1; bases outside the gene matches: 6. This CDR3 is 17 amino acids long.

V and J are TRBV19 and TRBJ1-2; 10 bases match TRBD1. Trimming removed 6 bases from V and 7 bases from J; junction bases left unmatched: 8. Per germline, CDR1 LNHDA and CDR2 SQIVND (reference sequence). The CDR3 runs to 14 residues. The CDR3 reads CASRLTGGEVGYTF. In DNA, the CDR3 is TGTGCCAGTAGGCTGACAGGGGGCGAAGTTGGCTACACCTTC.

This clone was counted once. The chain recombines TRBV25-1 with TRBJ1-4; D gene uncertain. The germline CDR1 and CDR2 sequences are MGHDK and SYGVNS. Trimming left V 5 bases short and J 0 bases short, with 7 bases between. This CDR3 contains 14 residues. The CDR3 sequence is CASSSGTTNEKLFF. The CDR3 DNA is TGTGCCAGCAGTTCGGGGACAACTAATGAAAAACTGTTTTTT.

V usage is TRBV5-4 and J usage is TRBJ2-7; a possible D gene is TRBD1 (6 bases). The V end lost 3 bases, the J end lost 10 bases, and 11 bases lay between the germline ends. The germline V gene encodes CDR1 SGHNT and CDR2 YYREEE (reference sequence). The CDR3 extends over 11 amino acids. Written as DNA, the CDR3 is TGTGCCAGCAGCTCGGGACAATTTCAGTACTTC. Translating it yields CASSSGQFQYF.

This clone was recorded once. CDR3 in DNA: TGTGCCAGCAGCCCGGGACAGGCGGTTAATTGGCGCACTGAAGCTTTCTTT. It is translated as CASSPGQAVNWRTEAFF. The V gene is TRBV11-1, the J gene TRBJ1-1, with 8 nucleotides matching TRBD1. The CDR3 runs 17 residues. Losses at the gene ends were 5 bases for V and 4 bases for J; bases not matched to a gene: 15. CDR1 is SGHAT and CDR2 is FQDESV in the germline V gene (reference sequence).

This chain joins TRBV6-6 and TRBJ2-1; weak D call: TRBD2 (6 bases). The CDR3 has 15 amino acids. V was trimmed by 6 bases and J by 0 bases, leaving 12 bases between them. Germline V CDR1 and CDR2: MNHNY, SVGAGI (reference sequence). The DNA of the CDR3 is TGTGCCAGCAGCCTTAGCGGCAGCTCCTACAATGAGCAGTTCTTC. It codes for CASSLSGSSYNEQFF.

The CDR3, as DNA: TGTGCCAGCAGCGCTCCGGAGGGCTATGGCTACACCTTC. It is translated as CASSAPEGYGYTF. The rearrangement links TRBV7-9 to TRBJ1-2; D gene ambiguous. In germline, CDR1 is SEHNR, CDR2 FQNEAQ (reference sequence). CDR3 size: 13 residues. V lost 5 bases to trimming and J lost 4 bases, with 11 bases between them.

V gene TRBV10-2 combines with J gene TRBJ2-5, with 7 nucleotides matching TRBD2. The CDR3 loop spans 14 amino acids. Per germline, CDR1 WSHSY and CDR2 SAAADI. Trimming took 8 bases from V and 1 from J; bases not matched to a gene: 7. CDR3 protein: CASGAGVIQETQYF. The CDR3 DNA sequence: TGCGCCAGCGGTGCGGGAGTTATCCAAGAGACCCAGTACTTC.

The sample holds one count of this clone. The chain links TRBV5-1 to TRBJ1-3; D is unresolved. V lost 2 bases and J lost 0, with 15 bases in between. The CDR3 consists of 17 residues. Germline-derived CDR1 and CDR2 are SGHRS and YFSETQ. CDR3 sequence: CASSLSPKTSSGNTIYF. For the CDR3, the DNA is TGCGCCAGCAGCTTATCCCCGAAAACTAGCTCTGGAAACACCATATATTTT.

The chain couples TRBV18 to TRBJ2-1; the D gene is possibly TRBD2 (5 bases). The CDR3 contains 18 residues. Deletions cut 1 base from V and 2 bases from J, with 18 bases between. CDR1 and CDR2 (germline): KGHSH, LQKENI. The CDR3 sequence is CASSPRLSPLVAYNEQFF. For the CDR3, the DNA is TGTGCCAGCTCACCACGACTATCCCCCCTAGTGGCCTACAATGAGCAGTTCTTC.

This chain joins TRBV11-3 and TRBJ1-3; D is perhaps TRBD1 (5 bases). The CDR3 totals 15 residues. Germline-derived CDR1 and CDR2 are SGHNT and YENEEA. Trimming left V 2 bases short and J 3 bases short, with 11 bases between. CDR3 sequence reads: CASSLRQGNGNTIYF. As DNA, the CDR3 is TGTGCCAGCAGCTTAAGGCAGGGCAATGGAAACACCATATATTTT.

The genes are TRBV18 and TRBJ2-2; 7 bases agree with TRBD1. Germline V CDR1 and CDR2: KGHSH, LQKENI. V was pared by 5 bases and J by 3 bases, with 9 bases of the junction left unmatched. The CDR3 runs to 16 residues. CDR3 in amino acids: CASSSTQGSDTGELFF. As DNA, the CDR3 is TGTGCCAGCTCATCAACACAGGGGTCGGACACCGGGGAGCTGTTTTTT. Full variable domain (missing parts from reference TRBV18 and TRBJ2-2): NAGVMQNPRHLVRRRGQEARLRCSPMKGHSHVYWYRQLPEEGLKFMVYLQKENIIDESGMPKERFSAEFPKEGPSILRIQQVVRGDSAAYFCASSSTQGSDTGELFFGEGSRLTVL.

The chain is built from TRBV30 and TRBJ1-4; D is perhaps TRBD1 (6 bases). The CDR3 length is 14 residues. Trimming took 3 bases from V and 3 from J, leaving 11 bases between them. Germline CDR1 GTSNPN, CDR2 SVGIG (reference sequence). The CDR3 nucleotides are TGTGCCTGGAGAAAGGCAGGGGCTAATGAAAAACTGTTTTTT. Protein product: CAWRKAGANEKLFF.

This sequence joins TRBV6-5 and TRBJ2-7, with TRBD2 matching 10 bases. This CDR3 spans 13 amino acids. The V gene's germline CDR1 is MNHEY and CDR2 SVGAGI. The V gene end was trimmed by 6 bases and the J gene end by 4 bases; junction bases not matched to a gene: 3. The CDR3 is CASRPSGSYEQYF. CDR3 coding DNA: TGTGCCAGCAGACCTAGCGGGAGTTACGAGCAGTACTTC.